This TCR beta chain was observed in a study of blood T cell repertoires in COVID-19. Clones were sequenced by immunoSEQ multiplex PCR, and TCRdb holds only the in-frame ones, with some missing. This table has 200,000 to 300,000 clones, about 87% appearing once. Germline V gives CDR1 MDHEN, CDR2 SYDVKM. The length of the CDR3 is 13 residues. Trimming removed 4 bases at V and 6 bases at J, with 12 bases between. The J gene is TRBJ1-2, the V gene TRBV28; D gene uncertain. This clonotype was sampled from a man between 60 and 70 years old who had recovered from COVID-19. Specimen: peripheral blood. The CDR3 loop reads CASSYTGFNGYTF. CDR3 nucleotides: TGTGCCAGCAGTTACACCGGGTTCAATGGCTACACCTTC.